One and the same sample provided the 6 T cell receptor beta chains below, sequenced in a study of CD8+ T cells in alopecia areata. RNA extraction was followed by reverse transcription into cDNA, which acted as the sequencing template. The protocol was immunoSEQ multiplex PCR, while the TCRdb copy is restricted to in-frame clones and leaves out a portion. Found here are some 160,000 clones, less than 65% of them singletons; the top ten hold about 40%. Material for sequencing was CD8+ T cells sorted from blood. These receptors originate from a human donor in good health.

Of note for this clone: A junction boundary mismatches the germline segment, possibly from a read error. The chain combines TRBV9 with TRBJ2-7, with D perhaps TRBD2 (6 bases). Looked up from germline, CDR1 is SGDLS and CDR2 is YYNGEE. The CDR3 contains 12 residues. The CDR3 DNA reads as TGTGCCAGCAGCGTAGCTGCGGGGCCAATAACCTTC. Its translation is CASSVAAGPITF.

The chain uses TRBV19 and TRBJ1-2; 7 bases match TRBD1. The J segment lost 3 bases and the V segment lost 3 bases, leaving 7 bases of the junction unmatched. Per germline, CDR1 LNHDA and CDR2 SQIVND (reference sequence). The CDR3 runs to 15 residues. The CDR3 coding sequence is TGTGCCAGTAGTATGGGACAGCTACGGCACTATGGCTACACCTTC. Translating it yields CASSMGQLRHYGYTF.

The genes are TRBV9 and TRBJ2-3; D uncertain. This CDR3 comprises 10 residues. Trimming removed 3 bases at V and 6 bases at J, with 2 bases between. Germline CDR1 and CDR2: SGDLS and YYNGEE. This chain's CDR3 is CASSGDTQYF. The CDR3 DNA follows: TGTGCCAGCAGCGGGGATACGCAGTATTTT. Using reference TRBV9 and TRBJ2-3 for the parts outside the CDR3, the full variable domain is DSGVTQTPKHLITATGQRVTLRCSPRSGDLSVYWYQQSLDQGLQFLIQYYNGEERAKGNILERFSAQQFPDLHSELNLSSLELGDSALYFCASSGDTQYFGPGTRLTVL.

This clone was seen only a few times. The chain employs TRBV5-1 and TRBJ2-7; 9 positions match TRBD2. Germline assignment: CDR1 SGHRS and CDR2 YFSETQ. J was trimmed by 0 bases and V by 4 bases; bases with no gene match: 5. This CDR3 has 15 amino acids. The CDR3 DNA reads as TGCGCCAGCAGCCCGACTAGCGGCAGCTCCTACGAGCAGTACTTC. This sequence encodes CASSPTSGSSYEQYF.

The J gene is TRBJ2-3, the V gene TRBV4-1; D call uncertain. This CDR3 has 14 amino acids. Germline V CDR1 and CDR2: MGHRA, YSYEKL. V gave up 0 bases and J gave up 4 bases, with 8 bases separating them. The CDR3 spells CASSQDRSPDTQYF. CDR3 in DNA: TGCGCCAGCAGCCAAGATCGATCACCAGATACGCAGTATTTT.

The chain joins TRBV7-6 to TRBJ2-3; D possibly uses TRBD1 or TRBD2 (5 bases each). This CDR3 comprises 13 residues. Trimming took 4 bases from V and 4 from J, leaving 9 bases between them. Germline loops: CDR1 SGHVS, CDR2 FNYEAQ. The DNA of the CDR3 is TGTGCCAGCAGCTGGGGGTCTCCAGATACGCAGTATTTT. Its protein product is CASSWGSPDTQYF.